The clone carrying this TCR beta chain has only a few counts. The data derive from a study of yellow fever vaccine responses in identical twins. Trimming removed 4 bases at V and 0 bases at J, with 21 bases between. The CDR3 has 18 amino acids. CDR1 and CDR2 (germline): MNHNS, SASEGT. TCRdb processed the RT-PCR reads anew with MiXCR; each CDR3 protein has one entry. The sample gives 3,000 to 4,000 distinct CDR3 sequences, roughly 81% of which show up once; over 2.5% is in the top ten. The genes are TRBV6-1 and TRBJ1-1, with a weak D call TRBD1 (5 bases). This TCR was recovered from a woman between 18 and 29 years old who received the yellow fever vaccine. Here the sequenced sample was T cells from blood (PBMCs), unsorted or a sorted subset (not recorded which), taken before or after yellow fever vaccination (not recorded which). Here the CDR3 reads CASSVAPKRAGMNTEAFF. CDR3 coding DNA: TGTGCCAGCAGTGTCGCCCCTAAGAGGGCAGGGATGAACACTGAAGCTTTCTTT.